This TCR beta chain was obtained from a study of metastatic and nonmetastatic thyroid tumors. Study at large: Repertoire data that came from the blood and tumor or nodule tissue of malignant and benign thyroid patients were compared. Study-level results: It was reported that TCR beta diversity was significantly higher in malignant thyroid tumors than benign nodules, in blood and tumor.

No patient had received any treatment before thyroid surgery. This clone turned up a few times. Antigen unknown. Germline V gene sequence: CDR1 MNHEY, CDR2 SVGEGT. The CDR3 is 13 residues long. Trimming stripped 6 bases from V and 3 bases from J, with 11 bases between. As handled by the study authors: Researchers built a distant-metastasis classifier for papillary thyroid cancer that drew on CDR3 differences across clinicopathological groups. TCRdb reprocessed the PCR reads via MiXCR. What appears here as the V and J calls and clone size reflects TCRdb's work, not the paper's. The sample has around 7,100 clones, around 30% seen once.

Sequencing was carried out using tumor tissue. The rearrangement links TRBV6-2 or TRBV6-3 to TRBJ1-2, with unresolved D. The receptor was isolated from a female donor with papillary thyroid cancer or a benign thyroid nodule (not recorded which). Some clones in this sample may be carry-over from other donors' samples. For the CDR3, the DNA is TGTGCCAGCAGACTAGCGGGGTACTATGGCTACACCTTC. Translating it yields CASRLAGYYGYTF.